This is a list of T cell receptor beta chains from one sample in a study of patients and donors after allogeneic stem cell transplantation. Each CDR3 protein gets one entry after TCRdb re-called the RT-PCR reads with MiXCR. The data show 70,000 to 85,000 distinct CDR3 sequences, around 27% seen once. The sample consisted of blood, either unsorted or a sorted T cell fraction (not recorded which). The receptors stem from a human donor who was either an allogeneic HSCT recipient or a stem cell or donor lymphocyte infusion donor (not recorded which). It is not recorded whose cells these are; they may come from a transplant donor. Each CDR3 is given with its conserved first and last residue.

TRBV7-2,CASSLDVGQGARGEKLFF
TRBV4-2,CASSQGSTMNTEAFF
TRBV9,CASSVVLEADTQYF
TRBV20-1,CSANQQGGNEKLFF
TRBV5-1,CASSFTGGNYEQYF
TRBV6-5,CASTPSGAMYEQYF
TRBV29-1,CSVTIPPSYASRYQETQYF
TRBV28,CASNLYRGLSNQPQHF
TRBV12-3/TRBV12-4,CASSFSAGRMNTEAFF
TRBV24-1,CATRGGAYNEQFF
TRBV29-1,CSVETPGYGYTF
TRBV30,CAWRPQTNTEAFF
TRBV7-3,CASSIYGLAGVYNEQFF
TRBV10-2,CASSEPRGKGDHNEQFF
TRBV27,CASSPGDNYEQYF
TRBV7-2,CASSLQGLALHF
TRBV5-6,CASSLPSLSGNTIYF
TRBV5-1,CASSLGAAANTGELFF
TRBV7-3,CASSLSSGRNSPLHF
TRBV7-6,CASSPRRSVYNEQFF
TRBV9,CASTGLAGEGEQFF
TRBV9,CASSFAIYNSPLHF
TRBV10-3,CAISEERETQYF
TRBV4-1,CASSQVSPLGGQFF
TRBV10-3,CAISESGGGLNNQPQHF
TRBV11-2,CASSRQVLSYNEQFF
TRBV3-1,CASSSYQTQYF
TRBV30,CAWTKTGLNTEAFF
TRBV14,CASSQVGGVGTNEKLFF
TRBV3-1,CASSQDTGWNTGELFF
TRBV12-3/TRBV12-4,CASSHGGYNEQFF
TRBV20-1,CSARTSERSNTGELFF
TRBV29-1,CSVEVFPGTGSNYGYTF
TRBV6-2/TRBV6-3,CASSYPGTRFHEQYF
TRBV12-3/TRBV12-4,CASSSDSRPGELFF